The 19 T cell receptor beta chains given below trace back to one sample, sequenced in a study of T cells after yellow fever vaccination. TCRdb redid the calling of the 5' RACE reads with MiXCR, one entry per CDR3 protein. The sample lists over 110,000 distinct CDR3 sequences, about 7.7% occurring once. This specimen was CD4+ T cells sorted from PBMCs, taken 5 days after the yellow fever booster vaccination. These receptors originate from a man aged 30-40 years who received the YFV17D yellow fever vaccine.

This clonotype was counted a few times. In DNA, the CDR3 is TGTGCCAGCAGCCGCACCAGGGACGTTAACAATCAGCCCCAGCATTTT. This codes for CASSRTRDVNNQPQHF. The chain recombines TRBV12-3 or TRBV12-4 with TRBJ1-5, with a possible D match to TRBD1 (5 bases). The V gene lost 6 bases and the J gene lost 3 bases, with 18 bases spanning the gap. There are 16 residues in the CDR3.

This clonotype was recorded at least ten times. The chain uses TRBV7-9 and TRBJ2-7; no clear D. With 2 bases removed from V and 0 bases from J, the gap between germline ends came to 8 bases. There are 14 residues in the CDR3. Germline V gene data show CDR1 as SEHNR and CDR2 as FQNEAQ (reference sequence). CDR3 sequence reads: CASSLSFSSYEQYF. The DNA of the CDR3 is TGTGCCAGCAGCTTATCGTTCAGCTCCTACGAGCAGTACTTC. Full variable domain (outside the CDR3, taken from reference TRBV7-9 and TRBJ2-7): DTGVSQNPRHKITKRGQNVTFRCDPISEHNRLYWYRQTLGQGPEFLTYFQNEAQLEKSRLLSDRFSAERPKGSFSTLEIQRTEQGDSAMYLCASSLSFSSYEQYFGPGTRLTVT.

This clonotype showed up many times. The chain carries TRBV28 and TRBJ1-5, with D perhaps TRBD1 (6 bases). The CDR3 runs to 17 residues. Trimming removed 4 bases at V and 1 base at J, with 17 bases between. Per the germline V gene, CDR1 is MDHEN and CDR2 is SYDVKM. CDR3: CASSYVGAGRSNQPQHF. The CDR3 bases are TGTGCCAGCAGTTATGTGGGGGCCGGGAGGAGCAATCAGCCCCAGCATTTT.

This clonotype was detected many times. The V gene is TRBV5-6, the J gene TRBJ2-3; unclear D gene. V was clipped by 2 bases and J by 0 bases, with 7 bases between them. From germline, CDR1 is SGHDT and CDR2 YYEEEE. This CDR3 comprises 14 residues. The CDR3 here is CASSFGDSTDTQYF. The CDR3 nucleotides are TGTGCCAGCAGCTTCGGCGATAGCACAGATACGCAGTATTTT.

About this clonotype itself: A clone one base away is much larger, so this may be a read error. The CDR3 reads CSAGDPIAGVNEQFF. CDR3 sequence (DNA): TGCAGTGCTGGAGACCCAATAGCGGGAGTAAATGAGCAGTTCTTC. The chain recombines TRBV20-1 with TRBJ2-1; 9 positions agree with TRBD2. The CDR3 sequence is 15 residues long. The germline V gene has CDR1 DFQATT and CDR2 SNEGSKA (reference sequence).

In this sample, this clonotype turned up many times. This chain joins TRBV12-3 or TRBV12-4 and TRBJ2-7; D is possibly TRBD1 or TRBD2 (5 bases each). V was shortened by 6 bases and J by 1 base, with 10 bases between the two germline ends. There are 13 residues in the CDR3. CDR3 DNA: TGTGCCAGCAGGGAAGGGGAGTCCTACGAGCAGTACTTC. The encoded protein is CASREGESYEQYF.

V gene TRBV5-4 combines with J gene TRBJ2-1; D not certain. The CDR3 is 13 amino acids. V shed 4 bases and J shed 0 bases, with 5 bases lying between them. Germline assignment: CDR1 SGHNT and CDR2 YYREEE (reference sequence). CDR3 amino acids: CASSPTSYNEQFF. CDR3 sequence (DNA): TGTGCCAGCAGCCCTACCTCCTACAATGAGCAGTTCTTC.

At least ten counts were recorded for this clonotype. The CDR3 sequence is CASSQDRNNEQFF. The CDR3 DNA reads as TGCGCCAGCAGCCAAGATAGGAACAATGAGCAGTTCTTC. The chain links TRBV4-3 to TRBJ2-1, with D unclear. The CDR3 sequence is 13 residues long. Germline assignment: CDR1 LGHNA and CDR2 YSLEER. V lost 0 bases, J lost 5 bases, and 5 bases lay in between.

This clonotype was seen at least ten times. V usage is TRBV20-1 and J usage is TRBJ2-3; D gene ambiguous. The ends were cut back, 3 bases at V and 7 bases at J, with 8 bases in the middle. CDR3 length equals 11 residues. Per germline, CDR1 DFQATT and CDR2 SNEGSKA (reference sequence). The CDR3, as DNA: TGCAGTGCTAGGGATCCCAATACGCAGTATTTT. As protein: CSARDPNTQYF.

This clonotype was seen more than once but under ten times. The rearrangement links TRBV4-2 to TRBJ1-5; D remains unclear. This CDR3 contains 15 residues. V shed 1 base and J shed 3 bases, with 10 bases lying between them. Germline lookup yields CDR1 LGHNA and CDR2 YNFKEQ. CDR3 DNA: TGTGCCAGCAGCCAAGGGGTGGGTATCAATCAGCCCCAGCATTTT. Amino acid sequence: CASSQGVGINQPQHF.

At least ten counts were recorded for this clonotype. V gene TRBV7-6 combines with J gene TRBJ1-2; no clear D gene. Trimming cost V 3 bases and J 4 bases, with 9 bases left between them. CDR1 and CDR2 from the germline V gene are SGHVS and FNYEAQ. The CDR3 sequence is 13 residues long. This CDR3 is CASSFGLGYGYTF. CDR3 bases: TGTGCCAGCAGCTTCGGACTAGGCTATGGCTACACCTTC.

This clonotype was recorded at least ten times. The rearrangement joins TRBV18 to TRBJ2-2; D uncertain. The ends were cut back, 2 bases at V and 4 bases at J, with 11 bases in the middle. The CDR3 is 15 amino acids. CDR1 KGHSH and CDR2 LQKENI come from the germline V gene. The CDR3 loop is CASSPGRGFTGELFF. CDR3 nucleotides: TGTGCCAGCTCACCAGGACGAGGTTTCACCGGGGAGCTGTTTTTT.

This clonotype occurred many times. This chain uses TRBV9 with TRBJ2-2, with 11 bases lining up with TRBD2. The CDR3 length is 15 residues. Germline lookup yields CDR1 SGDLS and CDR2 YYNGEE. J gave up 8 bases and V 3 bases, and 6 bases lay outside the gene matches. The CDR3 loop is CASSATSGEFGELFF. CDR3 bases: TGTGCCAGCAGCGCGACTAGCGGGGAATTTGGGGAGCTGTTTTTT.

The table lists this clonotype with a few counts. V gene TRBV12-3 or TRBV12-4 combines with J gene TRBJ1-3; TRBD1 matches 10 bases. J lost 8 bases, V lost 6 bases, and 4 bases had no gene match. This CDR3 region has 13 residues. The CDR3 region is CASSLGQGYTIYF. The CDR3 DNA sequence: TGTGCCAGCAGCCTGGGACAGGGGTACACCATATATTTT.

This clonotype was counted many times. In DNA, the CDR3 is TGTGCCAGCAGCTTTGCGATTAGCACAGATACGCAGTATTTT. This sequence encodes CASSFAISTDTQYF. The V gene is TRBV7-6, the J gene TRBJ2-3; D ambiguous. V dropped 3 bases and J dropped 0 bases, with 7 bases sitting between them. The germline V gene has CDR1 SGHVS and CDR2 FNYEAQ. The length of the CDR3 is 14 residues.

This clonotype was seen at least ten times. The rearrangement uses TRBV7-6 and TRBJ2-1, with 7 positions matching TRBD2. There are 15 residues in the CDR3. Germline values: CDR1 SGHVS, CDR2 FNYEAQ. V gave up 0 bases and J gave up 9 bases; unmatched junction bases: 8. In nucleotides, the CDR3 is TGTGCCAGCAGCTTAGCGGGAGAGACGGGGGGTGAGCAGTTCTTC. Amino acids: CASSLAGETGGEQFF.

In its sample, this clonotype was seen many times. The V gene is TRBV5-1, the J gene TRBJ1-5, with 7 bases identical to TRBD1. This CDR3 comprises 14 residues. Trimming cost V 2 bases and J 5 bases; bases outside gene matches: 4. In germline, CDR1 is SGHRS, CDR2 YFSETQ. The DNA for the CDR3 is TGCGCCAGCAGCTTAAACAGGGGCGATCAGCCCCAGCATTTT. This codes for CASSLNRGDQPQHF.

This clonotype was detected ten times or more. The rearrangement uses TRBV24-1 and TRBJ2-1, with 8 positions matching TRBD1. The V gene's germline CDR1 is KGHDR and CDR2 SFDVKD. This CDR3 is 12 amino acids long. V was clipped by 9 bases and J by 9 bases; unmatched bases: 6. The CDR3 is CATSTGGGEQFF. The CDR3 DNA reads TGTGCCACCTCCACAGGGGGAGGTGAGCAGTTCTTC.

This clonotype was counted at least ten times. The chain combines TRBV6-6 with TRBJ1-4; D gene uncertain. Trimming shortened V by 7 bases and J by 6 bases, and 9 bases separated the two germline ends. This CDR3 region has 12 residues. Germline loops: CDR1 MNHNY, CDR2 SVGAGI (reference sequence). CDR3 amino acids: CASNLADEKLFF. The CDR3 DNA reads TGTGCCAGCAATTTGGCAGATGAAAAACTGTTTTTT.